The 27 T cell receptor beta chains below come from one sample, sequenced in a study of CD4 and CD8 cells across lung adenocarcinoma regions. TCRdb re-analysed the PCR reads in MiXCR, keeping a single row per CDR3 protein. The table records 9,500 to 12,000 distinct CDR3 sequences, more than 35% of them present only once. Material: CD8+ T cells from the margin of a lung tumor. These receptors all stem from a male donor with lung adenocarcinoma. The CD4 and CD8 labels of this study may be unreliable.

CDR3 sequence (DNA): TGTGCCACCAGCAGAGATCTAGCGGGAGTTGGGGATACGCAGTATTTT. Translating it yields CATSRDLAGVGDTQYF. The chain combines TRBV15 with TRBJ2-3; the match to TRBD2 covers 10 bases. The V gene end was trimmed by 0 bases and the J gene end by 6 bases; junction bases not matched to a gene: 6. Germline V gene sequence: CDR1 LNHNV, CDR2 YYDKDF (reference sequence). CDR3 size: 16 residues.

This clonotype occurred a few times. The chain has TRBV11-2 and TRBJ2-1, with D possibly TRBD1 on 6 matching bases. V gave up 6 bases and J gave up 10 bases, with 25 bases separating them. The CDR3 runs to 16 residues. Germline CDR1 is SGHAT and CDR2 is FQNNGV. The CDR3: CASSWERDTSLGEQFF. CDR3 DNA sequence: TGTGCCAGCAGTTGGGAGAGGGACACCTCTTTAGGCGAGCAGTTCTTC.

A remark on this clonotype: The germline gene is not matched at one end of the junction; a read error may be the cause. The rearrangement links TRBV6-5 to TRBJ2-1; TRBD2 might be the D (7 bases). The CDR3 is 15 amino acids. The germline V gene has CDR1 MNHEY and CDR2 SVGAGI. CDR3 protein: CASSYAGGPHGEQFF. The CDR3 DNA reads TGTGCCAGCAGTTACGCCGGGGGGCCCCACGGGGAGCAGTTTTTC.

This clonotype has more than one count but fewer than ten. This chain joins TRBV7-9 and TRBJ2-4; D is perhaps TRBD1 (5 bases). V gave up 1 base and J gave up 0 bases, with 10 bases separating them. This CDR3 spans 16 amino acids. Germline values: CDR1 SEHNR, CDR2 FQNEAQ (reference sequence). This CDR3 is CASSLGHQGAKNIQYF. The CDR3 nucleotides read TGTGCCAGCAGCTTAGGTCACCAGGGAGCCAAAAACATTCAGTACTTC. Drawing the rest from reference TRBV7-9 and TRBJ2-4, the complete variable domain is DTGVSQNPRHKITKRGQNVTFRCDPISEHNRLYWYRQTLGQGPEFLTYFQNEAQLEKSRLLSDRFSAERPKGSFSTLEIQRTEQGDSAMYLCASSLGHQGAKNIQYFGAGTRLSVL.

This chain connects TRBV6-1 to TRBJ1-2; tentatively, D is TRBD1 (6 bases). Germline assignment: CDR1 MNHNS and CDR2 SASEGT. The CDR3 sequence is 14 residues long. V gave up 1 base and J gave up 8 bases, with 14 bases separating them. The DNA of the CDR3 is TGTGCCAGCAGTGAAGGAACCCCCGGGACAGGCTACACCTTC. Its translation is CASSEGTPGTGYTF.

This clonotype was recorded a few times. The chain uses TRBV11-3 and TRBJ2-5; 7 nucleotides agree with TRBD2. CDR3 size: 15 residues. With 1 base clipped from V and 0 bases from J, the junction kept 2 bases outside the gene matches. The germline V gene has CDR1 SGHNT and CDR2 YENEEA. CDR3 bases: TGTGCCAGCAGCTTAGGGGGGACTAACCAAGAGACCCAGTACTTC. Translated: CASSLGGTNQETQYF.

V and J are TRBV6-2 or TRBV6-3 and TRBJ2-4; D is possibly TRBD1 or TRBD2 (5 bases each). CDR1 and CDR2 (germline): MNHEY, SVGEGT. CDR3 length: 15 residues. The CDR3 DNA is TGTGCTACGGGACGCTCGGGCCGTGACCAAGACACCCAGTACTTC. It specifies CATGRSGRDQDTQYF.

The chain recombines TRBV14 with TRBJ2-7, with 7 bases that match TRBD2. This CDR3 comprises 16 residues. Germline V CDR1 and CDR2: SGHDN, FVKESK. V shed 0 bases and J 2 bases; nucleotides not matched to a gene: 7. CDR3 residues: CASSQEIGSGPYEQYF. CDR3 sequence (DNA): TGTGCCAGCAGCCAAGAAATAGGTAGCGGGCCCTACGAGCAGTACTTC.

The V and J genes are TRBV20-1 and TRBJ2-4; TRBD2 agrees at 10 bases. The assigned J gene may be wrong: the sequence end matches TRBJ2-7 better. The CDR3 has 16 amino acids. The V gene's germline CDR1 is DFQATT and CDR2 SNEGSKA (reference sequence). DNA of the CDR3: TGCAGTGCTGCACCGGGGAGACTAGCGGGCCTCTACGAGCAGTACTTC. It encodes CSAAPGRLAGLYEQYF.

The chain has TRBV12-3 or TRBV12-4 and TRBJ2-5; 13 positions match TRBD2. The trim removed 3 bases at V and 2 bases at J, leaving 3 bases unmatched. This CDR3 has 16 amino acids. CDR3 amino acids: CASSLRTSGRQETQYF. Here the CDR3 DNA reads TGTGCCAGCAGTTTGAGGACTAGCGGGAGACAAGAGACCCAGTACTTC.

V gene TRBV5-1 combines with J gene TRBJ2-2; D tentatively reads TRBD1 or TRBD2 (5 bases each). Germline V gene lookup returns CDR1 SGHRS and CDR2 YFSETQ. The CDR3 spans 13 residues. V gave up 0 bases and J gave up 6 bases, with 6 bases separating them. CDR3 DNA: TGCGCCAGCAGCTTGGTGGGGGCCGGGGAGCTGTTTTTT. It codes for CASSLVGAGELFF.

CDR3 residues: CASSHRDKGSWAYNSPLHF. The CDR3 DNA reads as TGTGCCAGCAGCCACCGGGACAAAGGATCATGGGCCTATAATTCACCCCTCCACTTT. The chain uses TRBV14 and TRBJ1-6; maybe TRBD1 (6 bases). Trimming shortened V by 3 bases and J by 2 bases, and 20 bases separated the two germline ends. CDR1 and CDR2 (germline): SGHDN, FVKESK. The CDR3 is made up of 19 amino acids.

This chain links TRBV28 with TRBJ2-5, with D tentatively TRBD1 or TRBD2 (5 bases each). CDR1 is MDHEN, CDR2 SYDVKM, per germline. Between the trimmed V and J ends, which lost 2 bases and 0 bases, there was a span of 10 bases. The CDR3 sequence is 15 residues long. CDR3 amino acids: CASSLQGDHQETQYF. In DNA form, the CDR3 reads TGTGCCAGCAGTTTACAGGGAGATCACCAAGAGACCCAGTACTTC. Based on the CDR3 plus reference TRBV28 and TRBJ2-5, the full variable domain is DVKVTQSSRYLVKRTGEKVFLECVQDMDHENMFWYRQDPGLGLRLIYFSYDVKMKEKGDIPEGYSVSREKKERFSLILESASTNQTSMYLCASSLQGDHQETQYFGPGTRLLVL.

By proportion, this clonotype is medium-sized. This rearrangement joins TRBV6-1 to TRBJ2-5; 8 positions agree with TRBD1. Losses at the gene ends were 5 bases for V and 3 bases for J; bases not matched to a gene: 11. This CDR3 contains 16 residues. The V gene's germline CDR1 is MNHNS and CDR2 SASEGT. This CDR3 is CASSPVLGQGKETQYF. The CDR3 DNA follows: TGTGCCAGCAGTCCGGTTTTAGGACAGGGAAAAGAGACCCAGTACTTC.

The rearrangement joins TRBV9 to TRBJ1-2, with D tentatively TRBD1 (5 bases). The V end lost 3 bases, the J end lost 5 bases, and 11 bases lay between the germline ends. The CDR3 runs to 13 residues. CDR1 is SGDLS and CDR2 is YYNGEE in the germline V gene. The DNA for the CDR3 is TGTGCCAGCAGCGGAGGGGCAGAATATGGCTACACCTTC. Translation gives CASSGGAEYGYTF.

The V and J genes are TRBV7-2 and TRBJ2-3, with 7 bases aligning to TRBD1. Germline CDR1 SGHTA, CDR2 FQGNSA. Trimming at V came to 5 bases and at J to 12 bases, leaving 23 bases not matched to a gene. CDR3 size: 17 residues. In DNA, the CDR3 is TGTGCCAGCAGCACCCGACAGGGACGGGGATTCACAGAGACCCAGTATTTT. It specifies CASSTRQGRGFTETQYF.

This clonotype came up many times. The junction and the germline gene differ at one end; a read error may be behind it. CDR3 bases: TGTGCTAGCAGCTTAGCGGGGTCGGGCATGGGAGAGACCCAGTACTTC. Its translation: CASSLAGSGMGETQYF. V and J are TRBV7-7 and TRBJ2-1; 8 bases line up with TRBD2. Near its end, the DNA agrees better with TRBJ2-5, so the J call may be wrong. The CDR3 extends over 16 amino acids. Germline-derived CDR1 and CDR2 are SSHAT and FNYEAQ (reference sequence).

The V and J genes are TRBV12-5 and TRBJ2-1, with 7 bases that match TRBD2. Germline values: CDR1 LGHNT, CDR2 FRNRAP. This CDR3 contains 17 residues. Trimming cost V 0 bases and J 8 bases; bases outside gene matches: 13. The CDR3 reads CASGLVTGAGVYDEQFF. In DNA form, the CDR3 reads TGTGCTAGTGGTTTGGTTACAGGTGCGGGAGTTTACGATGAGCAGTTCTTC.

This rearrangement joins TRBV6-1 to TRBJ2-1; 11 positions match TRBD2. There are 15 residues in the CDR3. V lost 2 bases and J lost 4; bases outside the gene matches: 1. Germline V CDR1 and CDR2: MNHNS, SASEGT. The CDR3 sequence is CASSEIAGGYNEQFF. In nucleotides, the CDR3 is TGTGCCAGCAGTGAAATAGCGGGGGGGTACAATGAGCAGTTCTTC.

There are a few counts of this clonotype. Just one base apart from a much larger clone, this may be a read error. The J gene is TRBJ2-1, the V gene TRBV6-1; 7 bases are shared with TRBD2. The CDR3 length is 15 residues. With 3 bases clipped from V and 13 bases from J, the junction kept 15 bases outside the gene matches. Per the germline V gene, CDR1 is MNHNS and CDR2 is SASEGT. CDR3 region: CASSDPSSGPLTQFF. CDR3 coding DNA: TGTGCCAGCAGTGACCCAAGTAGCGGGCCATTGACCCAGTTCTTC.

This clonotype was counted a single time. A much larger clone sits a single nucleotide away, making a read error possible. The V call is TRBV6-2 or TRBV6-3, the J call TRBJ2-1, with a possible D match to TRBD1 (5 bases). Deletions cut 10 bases from V and 6 bases from J, with 13 bases between. The germline V gene encodes CDR1 MNHEY and CDR2 SVGEGT. The length of the CDR3 is 12 residues. Here the CDR3 DNA reads TGTGCCAACATCTCTAGGGGCAATGAGCAGTTCTTC. It codes for CANISRGNEQFF.

This clonotype has a handful of counts. The genes are TRBV6-5 and TRBJ2-5; tentative D call: TRBD1 (8 bases). This CDR3 region has 15 residues. CDR1 MNHEY and CDR2 SVGAGI come from the germline V gene. Trimming removed 2 bases from V and 11 bases from J, with 21 bases in between. CDR3 residues: CASSYNTGGDNEQYF. The CDR3 DNA follows: TGTGCCAGCAGTTACAATACAGGGGGGGACAATGAGCAGTACTTC.

This clonotype has only a few counts. This chain joins TRBV18 and TRBJ2-3, with unresolved D. Germline loops: CDR1 KGHSH, CDR2 LQKENI. The length of the CDR3 is 13 residues. V shed 6 bases and J shed 0 bases, with 7 bases lying between them. The CDR3 DNA is TGTGCCAGCTCCCCTTCCAGCACAGATACGCAGTATTTT. It encodes CASSPSSTDTQYF.

With regard to this clonotype: One end of the junction is discordant with germline, which a read error may explain. The genes are TRBV6-1 and TRBJ2-1; D gene uncertain. CDR1 MNHNS and CDR2 SASEGT come from the germline V gene. The CDR3 has 15 amino acids. CDR3 coding DNA: TGTGCCAGCAGTGAATGGTGTGTGCAGGCGGATGAGCAGTTTTTT. This translates into CASSEWCVQADEQFF.

In this sample, this clonotype turned up a few times. The chain uses TRBV19 and TRBJ2-1, with 8 bases aligning to TRBD1. The CDR3 sequence is 14 residues long. Germline trimming cut 7 bases from V and 5 bases from J; bases unmatched to any gene: 7. Germline CDR1 LNHDA, CDR2 SQIVND (reference sequence). The CDR3 DNA reads as TGTGCCAGTACCAGGACAGGGCTAAACAATGAGCAGTTCTTC. This codes for CASTRTGLNNEQFF.

This clonotype was recorded a few times. The genes are TRBV6-2 or TRBV6-3 and TRBJ2-3, with TRBD2 matching over 8 bases. After removal of 2 bases from V and 6 bases from J, the junction contained 4 bases not matched to a gene. CDR1 is MNHEY, CDR2 SVGEGT, per germline. This CDR3 is built from 14 residues. The CDR3 coding sequence is TGTGCCAGCAGTTACGAAGCGGGGGCGGATACGCAGTATTTT. Its translation is CASSYEAGADTQYF.

The CDR3 DNA follows: TGTGCCAGCTGGCCGGACCGGGACAGGGTAGCCGAGCAGTACTTC. Its protein is CASWPDRDRVAEQYF. This chain joins TRBV6-2 or TRBV6-3 and TRBJ2-4, with 9 bases lining up with TRBD1. Matching the DNA end better, TRBJ2-7 makes the J call doubtful. Germline V CDR1 and CDR2: MNHEY, SVGEGT. This CDR3 has 15 amino acids.